Reported below is one T cell receptor (beta chain). The protocol was immunoSEQ multiplex PCR, while the TCRdb copy is restricted to in-frame clones and leaves out a portion. The sample carries 300,000 to 350,000 clones, about 87% recorded once. This sample was included in a study of blood T cell repertoires in COVID-19. Across the study: Samples came from the United States, Italy and Spain, spanning acute and convalescent COVID-19.

In germline, CDR1 is MNHEY, CDR2 SMNVEV (reference sequence). CDR3 length: 16 amino acids. Trimming cost V 0 bases and J 6 bases; bases outside gene matches: 5. The sequence derives from a man between 25 and 39 years old who had recovered from COVID-19. V and J are TRBV27 and TRBJ2-1, with 10 bases aligning to TRBD2. Sequenced: PBMCs or T cells enriched from blood (not recorded which). The CDR3 DNA sequence: TGTGCCAGCAGTTTATCAGTAGCGGGGGGCCGCAATGAGCAGTTCTTC. It specifies CASSLSVAGGRNEQFF.